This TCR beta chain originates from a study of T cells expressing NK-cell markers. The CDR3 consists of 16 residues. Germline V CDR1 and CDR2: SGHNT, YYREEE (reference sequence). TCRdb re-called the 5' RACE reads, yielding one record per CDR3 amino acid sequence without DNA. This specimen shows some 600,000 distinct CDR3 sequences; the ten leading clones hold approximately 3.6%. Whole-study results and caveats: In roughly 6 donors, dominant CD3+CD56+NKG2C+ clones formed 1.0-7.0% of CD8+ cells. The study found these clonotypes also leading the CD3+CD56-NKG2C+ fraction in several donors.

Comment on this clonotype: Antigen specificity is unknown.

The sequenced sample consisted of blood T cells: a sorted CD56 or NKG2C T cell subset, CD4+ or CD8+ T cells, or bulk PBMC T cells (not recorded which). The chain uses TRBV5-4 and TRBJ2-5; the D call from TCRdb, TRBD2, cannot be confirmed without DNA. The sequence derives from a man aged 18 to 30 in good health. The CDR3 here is CASSIGTRALGETQYF.